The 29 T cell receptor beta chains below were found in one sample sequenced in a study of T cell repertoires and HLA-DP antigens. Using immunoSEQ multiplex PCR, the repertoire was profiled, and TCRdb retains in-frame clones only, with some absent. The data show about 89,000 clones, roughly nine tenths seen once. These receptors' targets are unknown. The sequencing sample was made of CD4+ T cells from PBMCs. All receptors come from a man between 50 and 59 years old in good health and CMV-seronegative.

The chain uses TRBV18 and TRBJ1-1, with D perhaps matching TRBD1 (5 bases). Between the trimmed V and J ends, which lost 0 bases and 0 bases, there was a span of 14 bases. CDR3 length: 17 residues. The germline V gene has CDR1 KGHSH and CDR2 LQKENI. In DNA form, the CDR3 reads TGTGCCAGCTCACCACCGGGAGGGGCTCGAGTGAACACTGAAGCTTTCTTT. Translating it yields CASSPPGGARVNTEAFF.

The CDR3 nucleotides read TGTGCCAGCAGCTTGGCTAGCCGGACCTACAATGAGCAGTTCTTC. Its translation is CASSLASRTYNEQFF. The V call is TRBV5-4, the J call TRBJ2-1, with a weak D call TRBD2 (5 bases). Germline V gene lookup returns CDR1 SGHNT and CDR2 YYREEE (reference sequence). The V and J ends lost 0 bases and 2 bases respectively, with 9 bases between them. The CDR3 sequence is 15 residues long.

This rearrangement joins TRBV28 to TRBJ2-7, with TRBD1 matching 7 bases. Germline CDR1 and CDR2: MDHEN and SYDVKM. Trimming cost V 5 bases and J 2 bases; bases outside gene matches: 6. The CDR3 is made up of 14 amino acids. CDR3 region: CASSVTGTAYEQYF. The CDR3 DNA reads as TGTGCCAGCAGTGTCACCGGGACAGCCTACGAGCAGTACTTC.

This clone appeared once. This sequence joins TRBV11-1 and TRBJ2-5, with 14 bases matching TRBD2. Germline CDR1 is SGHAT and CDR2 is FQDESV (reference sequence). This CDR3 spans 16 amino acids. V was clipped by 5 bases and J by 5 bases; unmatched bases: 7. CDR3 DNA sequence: TGTGCCAGCAGCCAAGGGACTAGCGGGAGTTGGGAGACCCAGTACTTC. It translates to CASSQGTSGSWETQYF.

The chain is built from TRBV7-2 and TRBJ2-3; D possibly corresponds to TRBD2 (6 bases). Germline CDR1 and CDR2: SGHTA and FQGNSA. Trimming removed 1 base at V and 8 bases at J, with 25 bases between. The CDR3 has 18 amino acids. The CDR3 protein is CASSLDPRTTRTPFTQYF. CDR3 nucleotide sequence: TGTGCCAGCAGCTTAGACCCAAGGACTACCAGAACCCCCTTTACGCAGTATTTT.

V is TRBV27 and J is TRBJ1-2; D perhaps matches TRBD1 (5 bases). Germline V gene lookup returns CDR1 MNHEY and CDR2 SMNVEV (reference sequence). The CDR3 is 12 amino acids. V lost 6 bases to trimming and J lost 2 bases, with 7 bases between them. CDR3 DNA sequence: TGTGCCAGCAGGGGGCAGAACTATGGCTACACCTTC. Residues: CASRGQNYGYTF.

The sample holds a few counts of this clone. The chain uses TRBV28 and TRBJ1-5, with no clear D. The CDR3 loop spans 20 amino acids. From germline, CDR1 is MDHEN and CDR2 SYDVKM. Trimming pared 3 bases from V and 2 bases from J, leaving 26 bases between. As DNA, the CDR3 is TGTGCCAGCAGTTTTTTTGGAGGTGTGGAGGGCCGGAGCCGCAATCAGCCCCAGCATTTT. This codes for CASSFFGGVEGRSRNQPQHF.

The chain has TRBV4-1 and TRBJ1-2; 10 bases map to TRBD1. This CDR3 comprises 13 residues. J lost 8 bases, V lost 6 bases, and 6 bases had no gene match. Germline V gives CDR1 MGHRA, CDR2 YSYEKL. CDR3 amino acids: CASSLDRGLGYTF. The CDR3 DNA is TGCGCCAGCAGTCTAGACAGGGGGCTCGGCTACACCTTC.

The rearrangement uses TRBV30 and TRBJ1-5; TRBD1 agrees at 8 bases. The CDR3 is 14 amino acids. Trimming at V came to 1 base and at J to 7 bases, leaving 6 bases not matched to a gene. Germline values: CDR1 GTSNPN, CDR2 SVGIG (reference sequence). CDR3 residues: CAWSAPGGRQPQHF. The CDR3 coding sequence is TGTGCCTGGAGTGCCCCAGGGGGCCGACAGCCCCAGCATTTT.

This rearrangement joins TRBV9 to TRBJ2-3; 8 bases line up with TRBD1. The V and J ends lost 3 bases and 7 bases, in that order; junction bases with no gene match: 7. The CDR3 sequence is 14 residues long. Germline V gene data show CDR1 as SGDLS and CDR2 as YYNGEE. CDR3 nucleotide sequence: TGTGCCAGCAGCGCCGGGACAGGAACGAATACGCAGTATTTT. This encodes CASSAGTGTNTQYF.

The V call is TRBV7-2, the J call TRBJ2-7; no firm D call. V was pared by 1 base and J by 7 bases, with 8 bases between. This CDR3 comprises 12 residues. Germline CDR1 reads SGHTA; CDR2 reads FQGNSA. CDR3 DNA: TGTGCCAGCAGCTTAGGGCCGTGGGAGCAGTACTTC. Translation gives CASSLGPWEQYF. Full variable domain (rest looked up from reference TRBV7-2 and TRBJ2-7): GAGVSQSPSNKVTEKGKDVELRCDPISGHTALYWYRQSLGQGLEFLIYFQGNSAPDKSGLPSDRFSAERTGGSVSTLTIQRTQQEDSAVYLCASSLGPWEQYFGPGTRLTVT.

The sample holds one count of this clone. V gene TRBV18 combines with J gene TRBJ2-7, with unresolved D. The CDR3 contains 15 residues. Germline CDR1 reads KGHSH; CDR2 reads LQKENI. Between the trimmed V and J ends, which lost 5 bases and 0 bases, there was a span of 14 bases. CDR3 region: CASSATGQPSYEQYF. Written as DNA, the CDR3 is TGTGCCAGCTCAGCGACCGGGCAGCCCTCCTACGAGCAGTACTTC.

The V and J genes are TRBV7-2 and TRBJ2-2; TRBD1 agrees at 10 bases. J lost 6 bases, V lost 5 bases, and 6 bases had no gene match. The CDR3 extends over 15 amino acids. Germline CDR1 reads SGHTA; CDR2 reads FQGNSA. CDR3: CASSRGGQGSGELFF. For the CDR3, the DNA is TGTGCCAGCAGCCGTGGGGGACAGGGGTCCGGGGAGCTGTTTTTT. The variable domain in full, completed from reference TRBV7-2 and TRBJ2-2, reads GAGVSQSPSNKVTEKGKDVELRCDPISGHTALYWYRQSLGQGLEFLIYFQGNSAPDKSGLPSDRFSAERTGGSVSTLTIQRTQQEDSAVYLCASSRGGQGSGELFFGEGSRLTVL.

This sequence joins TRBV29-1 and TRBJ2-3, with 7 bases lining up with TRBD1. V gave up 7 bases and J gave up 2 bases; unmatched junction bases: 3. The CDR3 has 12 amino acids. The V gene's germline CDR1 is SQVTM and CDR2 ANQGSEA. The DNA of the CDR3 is TGCAGCGCTGGGACAGCCACAGATACGCAGTATTTT. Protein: CSAGTATDTQYF.

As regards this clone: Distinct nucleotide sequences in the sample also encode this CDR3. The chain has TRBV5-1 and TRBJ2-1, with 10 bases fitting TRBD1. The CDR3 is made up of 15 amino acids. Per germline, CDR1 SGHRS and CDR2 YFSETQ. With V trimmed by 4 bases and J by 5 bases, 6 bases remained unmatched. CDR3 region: CASSLVGQGNNEQFF. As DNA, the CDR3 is TGCGCCAGCAGCCTCGTGGGACAGGGGAACAATGAGCAGTTCTTC.

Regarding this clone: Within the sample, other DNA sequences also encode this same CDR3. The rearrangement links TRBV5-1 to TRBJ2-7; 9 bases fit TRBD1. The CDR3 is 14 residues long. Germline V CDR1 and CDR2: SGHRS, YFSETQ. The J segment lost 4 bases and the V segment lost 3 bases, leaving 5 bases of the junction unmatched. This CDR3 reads CASSSGTGSYEQYF. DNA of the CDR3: TGCGCCAGCAGCTCCGGGACAGGGTCTTACGAGCAGTACTTC.

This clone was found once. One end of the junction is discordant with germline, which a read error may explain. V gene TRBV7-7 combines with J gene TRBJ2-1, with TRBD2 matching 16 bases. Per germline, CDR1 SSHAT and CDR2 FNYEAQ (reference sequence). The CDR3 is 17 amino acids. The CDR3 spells CASSIGTSGRVYNEQFF. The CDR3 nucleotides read TGTGCTAGCAGCATCGGGACTAGCGGGAGGGTCTACAATGAGCAGTTCTTC.

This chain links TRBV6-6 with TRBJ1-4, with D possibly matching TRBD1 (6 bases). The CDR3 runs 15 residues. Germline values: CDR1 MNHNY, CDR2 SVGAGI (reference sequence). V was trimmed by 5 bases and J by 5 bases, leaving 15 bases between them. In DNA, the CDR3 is TGTGCCAGCAGTCTCAACAGGGTGAGAAATGAAAAACTGTTTTTT. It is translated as CASSLNRVRNEKLFF.

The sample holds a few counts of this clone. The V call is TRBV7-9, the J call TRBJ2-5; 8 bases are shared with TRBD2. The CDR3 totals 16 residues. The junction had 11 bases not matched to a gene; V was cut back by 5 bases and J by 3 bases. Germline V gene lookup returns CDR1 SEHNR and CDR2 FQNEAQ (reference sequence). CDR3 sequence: CASSPPLRGGEETQYF. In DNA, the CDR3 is TGTGCCAGCAGCCCCCCTTTACGGGGGGGTGAAGAGACCCAGTACTTC.

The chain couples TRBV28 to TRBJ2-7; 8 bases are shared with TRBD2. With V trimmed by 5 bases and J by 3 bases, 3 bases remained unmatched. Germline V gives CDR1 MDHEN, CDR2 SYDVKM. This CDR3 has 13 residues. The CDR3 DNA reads TGTGCCAGCAGTCCGGGACTAGTCTACGAGCAGTACTTC. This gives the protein CASSPGLVYEQYF.

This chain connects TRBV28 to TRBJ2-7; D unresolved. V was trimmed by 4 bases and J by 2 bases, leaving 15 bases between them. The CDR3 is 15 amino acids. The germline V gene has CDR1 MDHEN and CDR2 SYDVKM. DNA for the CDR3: TGTGCCAGCAGTTCCGCAACTGAACCCCCCTACGAGCAGTACTTC. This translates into CASSSATEPPYEQYF.

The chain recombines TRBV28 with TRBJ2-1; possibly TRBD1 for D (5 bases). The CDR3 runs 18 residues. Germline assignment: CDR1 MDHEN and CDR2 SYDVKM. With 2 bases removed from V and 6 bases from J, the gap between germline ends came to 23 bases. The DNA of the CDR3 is TGTGCCAGCAGTTTAACCATCGCCGGCAGGGCCGGAACCAATGAGCAGTTCTTC. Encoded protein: CASSLTIAGRAGTNEQFF. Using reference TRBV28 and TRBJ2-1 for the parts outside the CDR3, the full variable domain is DVKVTQSSRYLVKRTGEKVFLECVQDMDHENMFWYRQDPGLGLRLIYFSYDVKMKEKGDIPEGYSVSREKKERFSLILESASTNQTSMYLCASSLTIAGRAGTNEQFFGPGTRLTVL.

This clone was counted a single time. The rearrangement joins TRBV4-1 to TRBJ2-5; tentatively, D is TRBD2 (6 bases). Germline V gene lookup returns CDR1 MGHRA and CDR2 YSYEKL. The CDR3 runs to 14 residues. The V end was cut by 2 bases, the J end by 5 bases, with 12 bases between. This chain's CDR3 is CASSQWGLAETQYF. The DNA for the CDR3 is TGCGCCAGCAGCCAATGGGGCCTAGCGGAGACCCAGTACTTC.

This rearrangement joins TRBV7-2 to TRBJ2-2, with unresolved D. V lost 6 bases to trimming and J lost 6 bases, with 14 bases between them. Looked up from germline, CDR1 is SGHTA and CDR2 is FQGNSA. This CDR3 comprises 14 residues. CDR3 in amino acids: CASSPNRASGELFF. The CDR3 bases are TGTGCCAGCAGTCCAAACCGAGCGTCCGGGGAGCTGTTTTTT.

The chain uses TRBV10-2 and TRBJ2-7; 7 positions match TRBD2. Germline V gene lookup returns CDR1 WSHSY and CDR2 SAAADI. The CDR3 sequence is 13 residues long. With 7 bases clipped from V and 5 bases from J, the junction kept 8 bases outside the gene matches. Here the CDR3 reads CASTERDLNEQYF. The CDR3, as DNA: TGCGCCAGCACGGAGCGGGACCTTAACGAGCAGTACTTC.

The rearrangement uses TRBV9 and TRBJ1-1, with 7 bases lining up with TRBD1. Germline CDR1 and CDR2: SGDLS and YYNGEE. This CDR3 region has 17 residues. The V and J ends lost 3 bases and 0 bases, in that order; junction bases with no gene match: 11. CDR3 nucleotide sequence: TGTGCCAGCAGCGCCATCCACAGGGGAGGGATGAACACTGAAGCTTTCTTT. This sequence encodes CASSAIHRGGMNTEAFF. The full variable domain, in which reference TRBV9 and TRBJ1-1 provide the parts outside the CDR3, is DSGVTQTPKHLITATGQRVTLRCSPRSGDLSVYWYQQSLDQGLQFLIQYYNGEERAKGNILERFSAQQFPDLHSELNLSSLELGDSALYFCASSAIHRGGMNTEAFFGQGTRLTVV.

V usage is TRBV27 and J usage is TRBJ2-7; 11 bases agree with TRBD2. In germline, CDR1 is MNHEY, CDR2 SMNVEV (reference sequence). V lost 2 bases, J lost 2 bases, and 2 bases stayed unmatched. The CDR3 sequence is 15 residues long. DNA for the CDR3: TGTGCCAGCAGTTTAGTAGCGGGAGGGACCTACGAGCAGTACTTC. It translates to CASSLVAGGTYEQYF.

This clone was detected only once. The CDR3 region is CASRDRDRGSNEQFF. Written as DNA, the CDR3 is TGTGCCAGCAGGGACCGGGACAGGGGAAGCAATGAGCAGTTCTTC. The chain links TRBV6-6 to TRBJ2-1; 10 bases map to TRBD1. The CDR3 has 15 residues. The germline V gene has CDR1 MNHNY and CDR2 SVGAGI (reference sequence). The V and J ends lost 6 bases and 6 bases, in that order; junction bases with no gene match: 8.

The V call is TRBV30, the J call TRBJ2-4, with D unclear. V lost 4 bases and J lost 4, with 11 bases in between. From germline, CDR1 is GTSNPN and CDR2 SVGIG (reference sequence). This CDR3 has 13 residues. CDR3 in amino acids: CAWISSRKNIQYF. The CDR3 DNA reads TGTGCCTGGATATCGTCGAGGAAAAACATTCAGTACTTC.